This TCR beta chain derives from a study of early T cells in non-severe SARS-CoV-2 infection. Overall study: Bulk RNA from unsorted whole blood was sequenced; chains were unpaired. Findings and limits, study-wide: VDJdb matching favored anti-spike CD8 responses, missing private and CD4 specificities.

MiXCR was run by TCRdb on the 5' RACE reads, yielding one entry per CDR3 protein. The data contain 71,000 or so distinct CDR3 sequences, roughly an eighth of them singletons. Relative to its sample, this clonotype is medium-sized. Its antigen is unidentified. Germline CDR1 and CDR2: MRHNA and SNTAGT. V lost 5 bases to trimming and J lost 1 base, with 7 bases between them. The CDR3 totals 13 residues. The sample comprised whole blood. The chain combines TRBV6-4 with TRBJ2-3; D might be TRBD2 (5 bases). This receptor was obtained from an adult who was a healthcare worker with PCR-confirmed SARS-CoV-2 infection or an uninfected control (not recorded which). The CDR3 sequence: CASSPGGTDTQYF. The DNA of the CDR3 is TGTGCCAGCAGTCCCGGGGGCACAGATACGCAGTATTTT.